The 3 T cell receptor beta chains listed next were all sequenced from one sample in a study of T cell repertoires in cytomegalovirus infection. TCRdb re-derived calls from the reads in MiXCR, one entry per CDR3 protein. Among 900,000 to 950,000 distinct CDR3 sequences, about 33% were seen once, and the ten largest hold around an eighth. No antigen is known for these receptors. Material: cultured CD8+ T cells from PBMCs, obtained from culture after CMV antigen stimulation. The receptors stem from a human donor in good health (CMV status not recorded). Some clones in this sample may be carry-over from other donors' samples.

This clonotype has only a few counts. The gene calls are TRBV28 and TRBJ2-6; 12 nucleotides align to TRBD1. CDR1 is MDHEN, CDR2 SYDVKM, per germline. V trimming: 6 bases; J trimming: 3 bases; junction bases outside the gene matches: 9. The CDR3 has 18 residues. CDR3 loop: CASRPTWDRGLGANVLTF. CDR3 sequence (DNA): TGTGCCAGCAGGCCTACTTGGGACAGGGGGCTTGGGGCCAACGTCCTGACTTTC. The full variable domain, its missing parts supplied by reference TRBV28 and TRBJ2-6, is DVKVTQSSRYLVKRTGEKVFLECVQDMDHENMFWYRQDPGLGLRLIYFSYDVKMKEKGDIPEGYSVSREKKERFSLILESASTNQTSMYLCASRPTWDRGLGANVLTFGAGSRLTVL.

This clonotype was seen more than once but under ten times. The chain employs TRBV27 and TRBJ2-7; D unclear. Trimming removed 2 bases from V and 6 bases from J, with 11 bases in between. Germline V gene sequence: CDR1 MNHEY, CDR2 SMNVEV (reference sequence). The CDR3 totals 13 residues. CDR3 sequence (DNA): TGTGCCAGCAGTTTAATAGGCCCCTTCGAGCAGTACTTC. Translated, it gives CASSLIGPFEQYF.

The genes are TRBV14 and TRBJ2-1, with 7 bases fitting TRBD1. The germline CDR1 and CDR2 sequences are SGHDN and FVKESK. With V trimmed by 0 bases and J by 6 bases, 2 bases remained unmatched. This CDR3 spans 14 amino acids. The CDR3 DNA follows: TGTGCCAGCAGCCAAGAACAGGGGTCCAATGAGCAGTTCTTC. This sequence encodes CASSQEQGSNEQFF.